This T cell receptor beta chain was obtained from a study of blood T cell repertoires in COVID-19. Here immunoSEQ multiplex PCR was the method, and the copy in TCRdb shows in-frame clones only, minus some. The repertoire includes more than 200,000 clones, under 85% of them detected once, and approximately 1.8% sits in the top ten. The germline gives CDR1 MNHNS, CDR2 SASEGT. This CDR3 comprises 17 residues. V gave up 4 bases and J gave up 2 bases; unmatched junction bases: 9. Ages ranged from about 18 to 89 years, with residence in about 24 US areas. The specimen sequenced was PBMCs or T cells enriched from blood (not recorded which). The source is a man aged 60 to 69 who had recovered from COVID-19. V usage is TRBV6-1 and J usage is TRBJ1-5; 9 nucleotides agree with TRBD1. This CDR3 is CASSGGTGKMGNQPQHF. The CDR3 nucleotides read TGTGCCAGCAGTGGAGGGACAGGGAAAATGGGCAATCAGCCCCAGCATTTT.